These 8 T cell receptor beta chains originate from one sample sequenced in a study of blood T cell repertoires in COVID-19. TCRdb's table, derived via immunoSEQ multiplex PCR, lists solely in-frame clones and lacks some. The table shows about 370,000 clones, with 70% to 90% occurring only once. The sample taken for sequencing was peripheral blood. The receptors were gathered from a woman in her 30s with COVID-19, enrolled during active disease.

The V call is TRBV12-3 or TRBV12-4, the J call TRBJ1-5, with D uncertain. The ends were cut back, 3 bases at V and 13 bases at J, with 13 bases in the middle. The CDR3 spans 12 residues. This CDR3 is CASSLSFAVQHF. The CDR3 region has the DNA TGTGCCAGCAGTTTGTCTTTCGCAGTTCAGCATTTT.

The chain joins TRBV18 to TRBJ1-1; a weak D match, TRBD1 (6 bases). The CDR3 totals 16 residues. Germline assignment: CDR1 KGHSH and CDR2 LQKENI. V shed 3 bases and J shed 1 base, with 15 bases lying between them. In nucleotides, the CDR3 is TGTGCCAGCTCACCTCTTTCAGGGGCATGGAACACTGAAGCTTTCTTT. Translated: CASSPLSGAWNTEAFF.

The chain recombines TRBV5-4 with TRBJ2-2, with TRBD1 matching 7 bases. The CDR3 length is 15 residues. Germline-derived CDR1 and CDR2 are SGHNT and YYREEE (reference sequence). Unmatched junction bases numbered 7, after V lost 2 bases and J lost 6 bases. CDR3 region: CASSLEDQGAGELFF. CDR3 sequence (DNA): TGTGCCAGCAGCTTAGAGGATCAGGGGGCCGGGGAGCTGTTTTTT. Full variable domain (missing parts from reference TRBV5-4 and TRBJ2-2): ETGVTQSPTHLIKTRGQQVTLRCSSQSGHNTVSWYQQALGQGPQFIFQYYREEENGRGNFPPRFSGLQFPNYSSELNVNALELDDSALYLCASSLEDQGAGELFFGEGSRLTVL.

This chain links TRBV11-3 with TRBJ2-1; 15 bases fit TRBD2. CDR3 length equals 17 residues. After removal of 5 bases from V and 13 bases from J, the junction contained 15 bases not matched to a gene. Germline lookup yields CDR1 SGHNT and CDR2 YENEEA. The CDR3 nucleotides read TGTGCCAGCAGCCCCCTAAAGGGACTAGCGGGAGGTAGGATTCAGTTCTTC. Translating gives CASSPLKGLAGGRIQFF.

The genes are TRBV7-2 and TRBJ2-3, with 16 bases identical to TRBD2. The CDR3 is made up of 18 amino acids. The V gene's germline CDR1 is SGHTA and CDR2 FQGNSA. V shed 2 bases, J shed 5 bases, and the junction held 7 bases outside the gene matches. CDR3 DNA: TGTGCCAGCAGCTTACAGGGACTAGCGGGGGGGAGTCGAGATACGCAGTATTTT. The encoded protein is CASSLQGLAGGSRDTQYF.

This chain connects TRBV6-5 to TRBJ1-2; D is undetermined. The CDR3 loop spans 14 amino acids. Germline values: CDR1 MNHEY, CDR2 SVGAGI. Deletions cut 0 bases from V and 6 bases from J, with 11 bases between. CDR3 DNA sequence: TGTGCCAGCAGTTACTCACGAGTGGAGGATGGCTACACCTTC. Its translation: CASSYSRVEDGYTF.

The chain carries TRBV3-1 (or the pseudogene TRBV3-2) and TRBJ1-1, with 10 bases aligning to TRBD1. CDR1 is LGHDT, CDR2 YNNKEL, per germline (reference sequence). The CDR3 has 20 residues. Trimming cost V 0 bases and J 0 bases; bases outside gene matches: 13. The DNA of the CDR3 is TGTGCCAGCAGCCAAGACAATCCGGACAGGGGGAGGCGGATGAACACTGAAGCTTTCTTT. Its protein is CASSQDNPDRGRRMNTEAFF.

The gene calls are TRBV5-6 and TRBJ1-5; 9 bases are a match to TRBD1. The length of the CDR3 is 17 residues. CDR1 and CDR2 (germline): SGHDT, YYEEEE. V lost 5 bases, J lost 9 bases, and 18 bases stayed unmatched. The CDR3 sequence is CASSLTGTGTLVGPQHF. DNA for the CDR3: TGTGCCAGCAGTCTGACCGGGACAGGGACCCTGGTGGGGCCCCAGCATTTT.